The T cell receptor beta chain described here comes from a study of blood T cells in healthy people across ages. The germline V and J ends were trimmed by 3 bases and 4 bases, with 7 bases remaining between them. CDR1 and CDR2 (germline): DFQATT, SNEGSKA (reference sequence). This CDR3 is 12 amino acids long. The authors ran a second PCR of 7 to 11 cycles using a sample-barcoded 5' primer and a J-beta primer mix. From the 5' RACE reads, TCRdb called clonotypes with MiXCR, one entry per CDR3 protein. Of 1.2 million to 1.5 million distinct CDR3 sequences in the sample, approximately 59% were seen once. This clonotype was seen a handful of times.

The chain uses TRBV20-1 and TRBJ2-1; D is unresolved. Sequenced: blood. The receptor was isolated from a man in his late teens or twenties in good health. This CDR3 reads CSASSGYNEQFF. CDR3 coding DNA: TGCAGTGCTAGTTCTGGTTACAATGAGCAGTTCTTC.